These 2 T cell receptor beta chains originate from one sample sequenced in a study of breast tumors, draining lymph nodes, adjacent tissues. Using its own MiXCR run on the multiplex PCR reads, TCRdb lists one record per CDR3 protein. The table has some 47,000 distinct CDR3 sequences, under 45% seen once. Sequencing was done on a sample of breast tumor tissue. The receptors were sampled from a female donor with breast cancer. Some clones in this sample may be carry-over from other donors' samples.

Note on this clonotype: An end of the junction differs from the germline gene, which may be a read error. The rearrangement joins TRBV5-1 to TRBJ2-4; maybe TRBD1 (6 bases). The germline V gene has CDR1 SGHRS and CDR2 YFSETQ. The CDR3 totals 17 residues. CDR3 residues: CASSLHTRGTAKSIQYF. The CDR3 DNA follows: TGCGCCAGCAGCTTACACACCAGGGGAACCGCCAAAAGCATTCAGTACTTC.

This clonotype came up many times. J is TRBJ1-5 and V is TRBV10-2; 7 nucleotides match TRBD1. The V segment lost 4 bases and the J segment 3 bases; nucleotides outside the gene matches: 3. Germline CDR1 reads WSHSY; CDR2 reads SAAADI. The CDR3 loop spans 14 amino acids. The CDR3 sequence is CASSGQGLNQPQHF. CDR3 bases: TGCGCCAGCAGTGGACAGGGCCTCAATCAGCCCCAGCATTTT.